This T cell receptor beta chain was captured in a study of blood T cell repertoires in COVID-19. The CDR3 is 13 residues long. V was cut by 6 bases and J by 8 bases, with 13 bases left in between. The germline V gene encodes CDR1 LNHDA and CDR2 SQIVND (reference sequence). Sequenced by immunoSEQ multiplex PCR; TCRdb stores in-frame clones only, minus some. The sample holds 130,000 or so clones, 77% seen once. The source of this sequence is a human donor in a cohort sampled during active COVID-19. The V call is TRBV19, the J call TRBJ2-2, with D unclear. Sequenced: peripheral blood. The CDR3 is CASSPQLGGELFF. In nucleotides, the CDR3 is TGTGCCAGTAGCCCCCAGCTCGGGGGGGAGCTGTTTTTT.